These T cell receptor beta chains were read from a single sample in a study of early T cells in non-severe SARS-CoV-2 infection. Using its own MiXCR run on the 5' RACE reads, TCRdb lists one record per CDR3 protein. The sample contains more than 95,000 distinct CDR3 sequences, under 15% of which appear only once. Sample: whole blood. These receptors were collected from an adult who was a healthcare worker with PCR-confirmed SARS-CoV-2 infection or an uninfected control (not recorded which). The CDR3 runs from the conserved cysteine through the conserved F or W. The D gene is left open where the match is weak. Clone size is given for some rows only: seen once, a few or many times, or a class if the clone is expanded.

D | size | J | V | DNA | CDR3
TRBD1 | few | TRBJ2-7 | TRBV5-1 | TGCGCCAGCAGCTTTGGCGGGACAGGGAGCTCCTACGAGCAGTACTTC | CASSFGGTGSSYEQYF
TRBD2 | few | TRBJ2-5 | TRBV7-9 | TGTGCCAGCAGTACCACTAGCGGGGGGGCCCGACGGTACTTC | CASSTTSGGARRYF
- | - | TRBJ2-7 | TRBV4-1 | TGCGCCAGCAGCCTAGAGGGACAGGCCGGGGGGGAGCAGTACTTC | CASSLEGQAGGEQYF
TRBD1 | - | TRBJ1-1 | TRBV12-3/TRBV12-4 | TGTGCCAGCAGTCCTTGGGACAGGGGGACTGAAGCTTTCTTT | CASSPWDRGTEAFF
- | - | TRBJ1-1 | TRBV3-1 | TGTGCCAGCAGCCAGGTAGAGGGGGAGGCTGAAGCTTTCTTT | CASSQVEGEAEAFF
- | many | TRBJ1-4 | TRBV19 | TGTGCCAGTAGACCTCGCGGGGGCGGGGGCAATGAAAAACTGTTTTTT | CASRPRGGGGNEKLFF
TRBD2 | many | TRBJ2-7 | TRBV3-1 | TGTGCCAGCAGCGCTAGCGGGGGGGTCTCCTACGAGCAGTACTTC | CASSASGGVSYEQYF
TRBD2 | few | TRBJ2-3 | TRBV4-1 | TGCGCCAGCAGCCAGGGCGCCTTAAGCGGGGGGGCAAATACGCAGTATTTT | CASSQGALSGGANTQYF
TRBD1 | few | TRBJ1-4 | TRBV10-1 | TGCGCCAGCATGAACGGACAGGCGGCGAGGGAAAAACTGTTTTTT | CASMNGQAAREKLFF
- | many | TRBJ2-1 | TRBV7-3 | TGTGCCAGCAGCCCGCAGGCCCTCTCGGTGAATGAGCAGTTCTTC | CASSPQALSVNEQFF
- | few | TRBJ2-5 | TRBV20-1 | TGCAGTGCTAGACAGGGGTCTCAAGAGACCCAGTACTTC | CSARQGSQETQYF
TRBD2 | - | TRBJ2-3 | TRBV7-2 | TGTGCCAGCAGCTTAGCAGCGGGGGGCCCAGCAGATACGCAGTATTTT | CASSLAAGGPADTQYF
TRBD2 | few | TRBJ2-1 | TRBV6-1 | TGTGCCAGTTACCCAGGACTAGCGGGGGGCGATGAGCAGTTCTTC | CASYPGLAGGDEQFF
- | many | TRBJ2-1 | TRBV14 | TGTGCCAGCAGCCAAGATTCCTATCGAGGGGGGTCCTACAATGAGCAGTTCTTC | CASSQDSYRGGSYNEQFF
TRBD2 | few | TRBJ2-3 | TRBV12-3/TRBV12-4 | TGTGCCAGCAGTTTTGCGGGGGGGCTTGATACGCAGTATTTT | CASSFAGGLDTQYF
- | - | TRBJ2-5 | TRBV5-4 | TGTGCCAGCAGCCCAGACTGGCCAACGAAGACCCAGTACTTC | CASSPDWPTKTQYF
- | - | TRBJ2-6 | TRBV6-1 | TGTGCCAGCAGTGGACAGCAGGGGGCCAACGTCCTGACTTTC | CASSGQQGANVLTF
TRBD1 | - | TRBJ1-1 | TRBV27 | TGTGCCAGCAGTAGACAGGGCACTGAAGCTTTCTTT | CASSRQGTEAFF
TRBD1 | few | TRBJ2-5 | TRBV18 | TGTGCCAGCTCACCTGGGACAGTTGCTACTCAAGAGACCCAGTACTTC | CASSPGTVATQETQYF
- | few | TRBJ1-4 | TRBV12-3/TRBV12-4 | TGTGCCAGCAGTTTGGAGGGAGGCGTTCAAAAACTGTTTTTT | CASSLEGGVQKLFF
- | - | TRBJ1-1 | TRBV30 | TGTGCCTGGAGTGTTCAGGGCTTATTTGAAGCTTTCTTT | CAWSVQGLFEAFF
- | few | TRBJ2-3 | TRBV9 | TGTGCCAGCAGCTTCGCTGGGATCCGCACAGATACGCAGTATTTT | CASSFAGIRTDTQYF
- | few | TRBJ1-5 | TRBV20-1 | TGCAGTGCCCCTCCGGGAAATAGCAATCAGCCCCAGCATTTT | CSAPPGNSNQPQHF
- | - | TRBJ2-3 | TRBV9 | TGTGCCAGCAGCGCGGATCTGGATACGCAGTATTTT | CASSADLDTQYF
TRBD2 | - | TRBJ2-1 | TRBV7-9 | TGTGCCAGCAGCTTGGCCCCTAGCGGGGGATACAATGTGCAGTTCTTC | CASSLAPSGGYNVQFF
- | - | TRBJ1-2 | TRBV11-2 | TGTGCCAGCAGCGCACTAATCAGGGATTCCTACACCTTC | CASSALIRDSYTF
- | few | TRBJ2-3 | TRBV5-5 | TGTGCCAGCAGCTCCCGAGGGCATAACACAGATACGCAGTATTTT | CASSSRGHNTDTQYF
- | - | TRBJ2-2 | TRBV14 | TGTGCCAGTAGTGACCCGTCCGGGGAGCTGTTTTTT | CASSDPSGELFF
- | few | TRBJ1-1 | TRBV3-1 | TGTGCCAGCAGCCAAGATTCAGGAAGTGCTTTCTTT | CASSQDSGSAFF
- | - | TRBJ2-7 | TRBV29-1 | TGCAGCGTTGAAGTTGCTTACGAGCAGTACTTC | CSVEVAYEQYF
TRBD1 | few | TRBJ1-1 | TRBV14 | TGTGCCAGCAGCCTTGGACAGGGAGGTGGCACTGAAGCTTTCTTT | CASSLGQGGGTEAFF
- | - | TRBJ1-2 | TRBV20-1 | TGCAGTGCTGGAGGCCGGGACACGCTCTTCTATGGCTACACCTTC | CSAGGRDTLFYGYTF
TRBD1 | few | TRBJ2-2 | TRBV12-3/TRBV12-4 | TGTGCCAGCAGAAGGACAGGGGCGCGCGGGGAGCTGTTTTTT | CASRRTGARGELFF
TRBD1 | few | TRBJ2-6 | TRBV30 | TGTGCCTGGAGGGACAGGGATGGGGCCAACGTCCTGACTTTC | CAWRDRDGANVLTF
- | few | TRBJ1-2 | TRBV4-1 | TGCGCCAGCAGCCTAGTCCAGGGGTACTATGGCTACACCTTC | CASSLVQGYYGYTF
- | - | TRBJ1-2 | TRBV7-2 | TGTGCCAGCAGCCCCCCAAGCTATGGCTACACCTTC | CASSPPSYGYTF
- | many | TRBJ1-1 | TRBV18 | TGTGCCAGCTCACCACGGACGGAAAACACTGAAGCTTTCTTT | CASSPRTENTEAFF
TRBD1 | many | TRBJ2-3 | TRBV7-2 | TGTGCCAGCCGACAGGGGTCAGATACGCAGTATTTT | CASRQGSDTQYF
- | - | TRBJ1-5 | TRBV7-9 | TGTGCCAGCAGCTTATACCAGGCAAATAGCAATCAGCCCCAGCATTTT | CASSLYQANSNQPQHF
TRBD1 | - | TRBJ2-2 | TRBV5-1 | TGCGCCAGCAGCTTACGTGGGGACAGAAACACCGGGGAGCTGTTTTTT | CASSLRGDRNTGELFF